The 22 T cell receptor beta chains listed next were all sequenced from one sample in a study of T cells in Graves' hyperthyroidism and ophthalmopathy. RNA transcripts gave rise to amplified TCR beta CDR3 regions. Carried out on the TCR CDR3, a first-round RT-PCR used the HTBI primer set. TCRdb re-called the multiplex PCR reads through MiXCR, storing one row per CDR3 protein. This table holds a few hundred thousand distinct CDR3 sequences, about a sixth found once. Sequenced: blood. The origin of the receptors is a woman aged 25 to 45 with Graves' hyperthyroidism.

This clonotype was counted many times. The rearrangement uses TRBV20-1 and TRBJ2-3; D call uncertain. The germline CDR1 and CDR2 sequences are DFQATT and SNEGSKA (reference sequence). The CDR3 contains 14 residues. The CDR3 sequence: CSAVSGLSTDTQYF. The CDR3 region has the DNA TGCAGCGCGGTTTCAGGTTTGAGCACAGATACGCAGTATTTT.

The genes are TRBV10-3 and TRBJ2-7, with 9 bases that match TRBD1. This CDR3 has 16 residues. Germline V gene data show CDR1 as ENHRY and CDR2 as SYGVKD. V lost 2 bases and J lost 0; bases outside the gene matches: 5. The CDR3 DNA sequence: TGTGCCATCAGTGAGCCGGGACAGGGCGGCTCCTACGAGCAGTACTTC. Its translation: CAISEPGQGGSYEQYF.

The chain is built from TRBV5-1 and TRBJ2-1, with no clear D. With 1 base removed from V and 3 bases from J, the gap between germline ends came to 14 bases. The CDR3 totals 16 residues. Germline V lookup: CDR1 SGHRS, CDR2 YFSETQ. The CDR3 sequence is CASSLLPEGYYNEQFF. CDR3 sequence (DNA): TGCGCCAGCAGCTTGCTCCCCGAAGGTTACTACAATGAGCAGTTCTTC.

This clonotype was found many times. CDR3 in amino acids: CASSPGTGGSETQYF. For the CDR3, the DNA is TGTGCCAGCAGCCCCGGGACAGGGGGTTCAGAGACCCAGTACTTC. The chain joins TRBV28 to TRBJ2-5; TRBD1 aligns across 11 bases. The V segment lost 6 bases and the J segment 4 bases; nucleotides outside the gene matches: 7. CDR1 is MDHEN and CDR2 is SYDVKM in the germline V gene. This CDR3 is built from 15 residues.

In its sample, this clonotype was seen many times. V usage is TRBV7-9 and J usage is TRBJ2-1, with 12 bases matching TRBD2. The CDR3 extends over 19 amino acids. Per the germline V gene, CDR1 is SEHNR and CDR2 is FQNEAQ (reference sequence). The ends lost 2 bases at V and 0 bases at J; junction bases unmatched: 8. CDR3 coding DNA: TGTGCCAGCAGCTTAACTAGCGGGAGGATGTTGAGCTCCTACAATGAGCAGTTCTTC. Translated: CASSLTSGRMLSSYNEQFF.

In this sample, this clonotype turned up many times. The chain has TRBV11-1 and TRBJ2-7, with 8 nucleotides matching TRBD1. Germline V lookup: CDR1 SGHAT, CDR2 FQDESV (reference sequence). The CDR3 is 14 amino acids. The J segment lost 6 bases and the V segment lost 2 bases, leaving 6 bases of the junction unmatched. CDR3 DNA sequence: TGTGCCAGCAGCTTACTCCAGGGGGCCGGCGAGCAGTACTTC. This sequence encodes CASSLLQGAGEQYF.

The chain combines TRBV20-1 with TRBJ1-1; the D is unclear. CDR1 and CDR2 from the germline V gene are DFQATT and SNEGSKA (reference sequence). V was shortened by 3 bases and J by 5 bases, with 4 bases between the two germline ends. CDR3 length: 10 amino acids. The CDR3 here is CSASWTEAFF. The CDR3 DNA follows: TGCAGTGCTAGTTGGACTGAAGCTTTCTTT.

This clonotype was counted many times. The chain combines TRBV27 with TRBJ2-1, with a tentative D call TRBD2 (6 bases). CDR3 size: 11 residues. CDR1 MNHEY and CDR2 SMNVEV come from the germline V gene (reference sequence). CDR3 sequence reads: CAAGNYNEQFF. In DNA form, the CDR3 reads TGTGCTGCGGGAAACTACAATGAGCAGTTCTTC.

The chain joins TRBV10-2 to TRBJ1-1; 7 nucleotides agree with TRBD1. The germline CDR1 and CDR2 sequences are WSHSY and SAAADI. Unmatched junction bases numbered 5, after V lost 6 bases and J lost 7 bases. CDR3 length: 12 amino acids. The CDR3 sequence: CASSPGQHEAFF. The CDR3 coding sequence is TGCGCCAGCAGCCCGGGACAGCATGAAGCTTTCTTT.

This clonotype appeared many times. The CDR3 sequence is CASSRTTEAFF. The CDR3 DNA is TGTGCCAGCAGCCGTACCACTGAAGCTTTCTTT. This chain connects TRBV12-3 or TRBV12-4 to TRBJ1-1, with D unresolved. V was pared by 6 bases and J by 4 bases, with 6 bases between. The CDR3 has 11 residues.

CDR3 DNA: TGTGCCAGCAGTTACTCGACGGCTAGCGGGAGCACCGGGGAGCTGTTTTTT. This sequence encodes CASSYSTASGSTGELFF. The rearrangement links TRBV6-8 to TRBJ2-2; 10 positions agree with TRBD2. The CDR3 totals 17 residues. Germline V gene data show CDR1 as MNHGY and CDR2 as SAAAGT. The V gene end was trimmed by 0 bases and the J gene end by 4 bases; junction bases not matched to a gene: 5.

This clonotype was counted many times. The V call is TRBV24-1, the J call TRBJ2-2; TRBD2 might be the D (5 bases). The CDR3 sequence is 14 residues long. CDR1 and CDR2 (germline): KGHDR, SFDVKD. V was pared by 5 bases and J by 2 bases, with 8 bases between. As DNA, the CDR3 is TGTGCCACCAGTGGGACTCTTAACACCGGGGAGCTGTTTTTT. Its protein product is CATSGTLNTGELFF.

In its sample, this clonotype was seen many times. The chain links TRBV20-1 to TRBJ1-1; unclear D gene. Trimming took off 3 bases at V and 2 bases at J, with 10 bases between the two ends. Germline V gene sequence: CDR1 DFQATT, CDR2 SNEGSKA (reference sequence). The CDR3 is 13 amino acids. The CDR3 DNA reads as TGCAGTGCTAGCATCTCCAGAAACACTGAAGCTTTCTTT. Translating it yields CSASISRNTEAFF.

Many counts were recorded for this clonotype. V gene TRBV7-8 combines with J gene TRBJ2-3, with TRBD2 matching over 8 bases. CDR1 SGHVS and CDR2 FQNEAQ come from the germline V gene. The junction had 1 base not matched to a gene; V was cut back by 3 bases and J by 2 bases. The CDR3 consists of 14 residues. The CDR3 region has the DNA TGTGCCAGCAGCTTTAGCGGGGTCACAGATACGCAGTATTTT. This encodes CASSFSGVTDTQYF.

Ten or more counts support this clonotype. V usage is TRBV13 and J usage is TRBJ2-7, with TRBD2 matching 14 bases. The germline CDR1 and CDR2 sequences are PRHDT and FYEKMQ (reference sequence). J lost 4 bases, V lost 5 bases, and 4 bases had no gene match. This CDR3 contains 15 residues. The CDR3 coding sequence is TGTGCCAGCAGCATGGGACTAGCGGGAGTATACGAGCAGTACTTC. This codes for CASSMGLAGVYEQYF.

This clonotype came up many times. CDR3 sequence: CASSFRSSGLADLYEQYF. In nucleotides, the CDR3 is TGTGCCAGCAGTTTCCGGAGTAGCGGACTAGCGGACTTGTACGAGCAGTACTTC. The chain is built from TRBV12-3 or TRBV12-4 and TRBJ2-7; 10 positions agree with TRBD2. Trimming removed 3 bases from V and 4 bases from J; junction bases left unmatched: 15. The CDR3 length is 18 residues.

This clonotype was picked up a small number of times. The CDR3, as DNA: TGCAGCCAAGACGGCAACCGAGCCCTTAGCAATCAGCCCCAGCATTTT. Translating gives CSQDGNRALSNQPQHF. The chain carries TRBV29-1 and TRBJ1-5; no firm D call. Germline values: CDR1 SQVTM, CDR2 ANQGSEA. V lost 8 bases to trimming and J lost 0 bases, with 20 bases between them. The CDR3 is 16 amino acids.

This clonotype showed up many times. This rearrangement joins TRBV28 to TRBJ2-7; TRBD1 agrees at 8 bases. The CDR3 loop spans 14 amino acids. The J segment lost 0 bases and the V segment lost 7 bases, leaving 5 bases of the junction unmatched. Germline V gene sequence: CDR1 MDHEN, CDR2 SYDVKM. The DNA of the CDR3 is TGTGCCAGCACTCCGGGACAGGACTCCTACGAGCAGTACTTC. Residues: CASTPGQDSYEQYF.

The chain carries TRBV5-6 and TRBJ2-1, with D perhaps TRBD1 (5 bases). V lost 5 bases and J 2 bases, leaving 8 bases between the germline ends. The CDR3 consists of 13 residues. Germline-derived CDR1 and CDR2 are SGHDT and YYEEEE. As DNA, the CDR3 is TGTGCCAGCAGACAGGAAACCTACAATGAGCAGTTCTTC. It encodes CASRQETYNEQFF.

The chain couples TRBV5-1 to TRBJ2-3; weak D call: TRBD1 (5 bases). Trimming stripped 4 bases from V and 6 bases from J, with 18 bases between. This CDR3 has 15 residues. CDR1 is SGHRS and CDR2 is YFSETQ in the germline V gene. The CDR3 region has the DNA TGCGCCAGCAGCAAACAGGTTCTAACGTCTGATACGCAGTATTTT. Amino acids: CASSKQVLTSDTQYF.

This clonotype was counted at least ten times. V and J are TRBV20-1 and TRBJ2-1; no firm D call. V was cut by 2 bases and J by 0 bases, with 14 bases left in between. From germline, CDR1 is DFQATT and CDR2 SNEGSKA (reference sequence). CDR3 length: 16 amino acids. CDR3 nucleotides: TGCAGTGCTAGACCTCCCGGCGCGAGCTCCTACAATGAGCAGTTCTTC. This codes for CSARPPGASSYNEQFF.

This clonotype was observed at least ten times. The chain is built from TRBV28 and TRBJ2-1; 8 bases fit TRBD2. The V gene end was trimmed by 7 bases and the J gene end by 5 bases; junction bases not matched to a gene: 10. The CDR3 loop spans 15 amino acids. Germline CDR1 reads MDHEN; CDR2 reads SYDVKM. This CDR3 reads CASTSIGTRDNEQFF. Written as DNA, the CDR3 is TGTGCCAGCACTTCGATCGGGACTAGGGACAATGAGCAGTTCTTC. The full variable domain, with the rest looked up from reference TRBV28 and TRBJ2-1, is DVKVTQSSRYLVKRTGEKVFLECVQDMDHENMFWYRQDPGLGLRLIYFSYDVKMKEKGDIPEGYSVSREKKERFSLILESASTNQTSMYLCASTSIGTRDNEQFFGPGTRLTVL.